This passage covers 9 T cell receptor beta chains from one sample sequenced in a study of blood T cell repertoires in COVID-19. Clones were read by immunoSEQ multiplex PCR, and TCRdb kept only the in-frame ones, dropping some. The sample has approximately 240,000 clones, roughly 84% seen once. The sequenced material came from peripheral blood. The receptors stem from a woman aged 55-69 years who had recovered from COVID-19.

The chain uses TRBV6-6 and TRBJ1-5; TRBD1 matches 11 bases. Unmatched junction bases numbered 6, after V lost 6 bases and J lost 8 bases. Germline assignment: CDR1 MNHNY and CDR2 SVGAGI (reference sequence). There are 14 residues in the CDR3. The CDR3 protein is CASRRDRGSEPQHF. In DNA, the CDR3 is TGTGCCAGCAGGCGGGACAGGGGGTCAGAGCCCCAGCATTTT.

This chain joins TRBV21-1 and TRBJ2-3; the table calls TRBD2, which could not be checked here. TRBV21-1 is listed as a pseudogene. This CDR3 spans 19 amino acids. In DNA, the CDR3 is TGTGCCAGCAGCAAAAAAGAGGTGGGGACTAGTGGTTCCCCAGATACGCAGTATTTT. The encoded protein is CASSKKEVGTSGSPDTQYF.

Written as DNA, the CDR3 is TGCGCCAGCAAGCGGCAAGGGTCGGCCGGGGAGCTGTTTTTT. This encodes CASKRQGSAGELFF. This rearrangement joins TRBV4-1 to TRBJ2-2; the D gene is possibly TRBD2 (5 bases). The CDR3 runs to 14 residues. CDR1 is MGHRA, CDR2 YSYEKL, per germline. The V and J ends lost 7 bases and 6 bases respectively, with 15 bases between them.

The chain has TRBV18 and TRBJ1-5; D gene unclear. Germline CDR1 reads KGHSH; CDR2 reads LQKENI. There are 14 residues in the CDR3. Trimming cost V 3 bases and J 6 bases, with 12 bases left between them. The CDR3 DNA sequence: TGTGCCAGCTCACCTATGGGTGGCGGTCAGCCCCAGCATTTT. Amino acids: CASSPMGGGQPQHF.

The chain couples TRBV9 to TRBJ1-3; unclear D gene. The V and J ends lost 0 bases and 1 base respectively, with 2 bases between them. Germline V gene sequence: CDR1 SGDLS, CDR2 YYNGEE. The CDR3 is made up of 13 amino acids. CDR3: CASSVASGNTIYF. In DNA, the CDR3 is TGTGCCAGCAGCGTAGCGTCTGGAAACACCATATATTTT.

The genes are TRBV29-1 and TRBJ2-3; D is possibly TRBD2 (7 bases). CDR1 is SQVTM, CDR2 ANQGSEA, per germline. V lost 6 bases, J lost 2 bases, and 12 bases lay in between. The CDR3 is 13 amino acids. CDR3 amino acids: CSVRGGYTDTQYF. As DNA, the CDR3 is TGCAGCGTAAGGGGGGGATACACAGATACGCAGTATTTT.

The chain combines TRBV20-1 with TRBJ2-3; D is possibly TRBD2 (6 bases). CDR1 and CDR2 (germline): DFQATT, SNEGSKA (reference sequence). Trimming pared 3 bases from V and 6 bases from J, leaving 22 bases between. The CDR3 totals 16 residues. Written as DNA, the CDR3 is TGCAGTGCTAGTGTATTATCCGGAGGGTTTTCTGATACGCAGTATTTT. This translates into CSASVLSGGFSDTQYF.

This chain uses TRBV7-8 with TRBJ2-1; 10 bases fit TRBD2. This CDR3 comprises 16 residues. V shed 4 bases and J 7 bases; nucleotides not matched to a gene: 10. The V gene's germline CDR1 is SGHVS and CDR2 FQNEAQ. CDR3: CASSSPSGGAWNEQFF. The CDR3 DNA sequence: TGTGCCAGCAGCTCCCCGAGCGGGGGGGCTTGGAATGAGCAGTTCTTC.

The chain employs TRBV19 and TRBJ1-3, with unresolved D. Germline V CDR1 and CDR2: LNHDA, SQIVND (reference sequence). The V end was cut by 5 bases, the J end by 0 bases, with 8 bases between. The CDR3 extends over 14 amino acids. The CDR3 DNA follows: TGTGCCAGTAGTGACGGGTTCTCTGGAAACACCATATATTTT. Its protein is CASSDGFSGNTIYF.